This T cell receptor (beta chain) was recorded in a study of T-cell reconstitution after alpha-beta-depleted transplantation in children (dated by TCRdb to 2016 to 2017). As for the study more broadly: Using TCR repertoire profiling, the study quantitatively followed how T-cell immune reconstitution unfolded in children after TCRalphabeta/CD19-depleted allogeneic hematopoietic cell transplantation.

In regard to this clonotype: Its target antigen remains unknown. Base-call qualities are not available, and no considerably larger clone is one nucleotide away.

Libraries were constructed by PCR. Instrument on record: Illumina HiSeq 2500. TCR library preparation used molecular barcoding, with unique molecular identifiers applied to normalize quantification of the TCRbeta repertoire. Clones were called with MiXCR by TCRdb after fastp trimmed the public reads at Q25, and only in-frame beta chains were retained. Records with the same CDR3 protein are collapsed into one entry carrying the most frequent genes and DNA. The sample table shows 150,000 to 200,000 distinct CDR3 sequences, and about 14% are seen once. Under 15% of the sample comes from the top ten. CDR1 GTSNPN and CDR2 SVGIG are derived from the germline V gene (reference sequence). CDR3 length: 14 amino acids, cysteine to phenylalanine. Only CDR3 DNA remains: 42 bases, in frame from the first base. V is clipped by 5 bases and J by 1 base, and the sequence between their germline boundaries is 14 bases long.

Specimen: PBMCs from the stem cell graft donor, collected from the stem cell graft. This sequence was found in a human donor who donated a stem cell graft to a child with acute lymphoblastic leukemia. The rearrangement combines TRBV30 with TRBJ1-1; TRBD1 is a possible D gene, resting on 6 matching bases. The bases are TGTGCCTGGGCATACAGGGTAAAGAACACTGAAGCTTTCTTT. Translated, this gives CAWAYRVKNTEAFF. Reference TRBV30 and TRBJ1-1 genes cover what lies past the CDR3, so the full variable domain is SQTIHQWPATLVQPVGSPLSLECTVEGTSNPNLYWYRQAAGRGLQLLFYSVGIGQISSEVPQNLSASRPQDRQFILSSKKLLLSDSGFYLCAWAYRVKNTEAFFGQGTRLTVV.